The clone carrying this T cell receptor beta chain has more than one count but fewer than ten. Its antigen is undetermined. From the 5' RACE reads, TCRdb called clonotypes with MiXCR, one entry per CDR3 protein. The table includes about 260,000 distinct CDR3 sequences, 10% to 15% detected once. This record comes from a study of T cells after yellow fever vaccination. Regarding the study as a whole: Reappearance after the booster was seen for most primary-vaccination clones, at 95% to 97% CD4 and 80% to 90% CD8. By day 5 rather than day 15, the secondary response had peaked, though it was weaker.

Germline V lookup: CDR1 SGHDT, CDR2 YYEEEE. The CDR3 has 14 amino acids. V lost 4 bases to trimming and J lost 2 bases, with 13 bases between them. The sequence came from a man under 40 who received the YFV17D yellow fever vaccine. Sequences were derived from CD4+ T cells sorted from PBMCs, sampled 45 days after the yellow fever booster vaccination. V usage is TRBV5-6 and J usage is TRBJ2-7; maybe TRBD1 (6 bases). In DNA, the CDR3 is TGTGCCAGCAGCAGCCTGGGACAAGCCTACGAGCAGTACTTC. Its protein product is CASSSLGQAYEQYF.